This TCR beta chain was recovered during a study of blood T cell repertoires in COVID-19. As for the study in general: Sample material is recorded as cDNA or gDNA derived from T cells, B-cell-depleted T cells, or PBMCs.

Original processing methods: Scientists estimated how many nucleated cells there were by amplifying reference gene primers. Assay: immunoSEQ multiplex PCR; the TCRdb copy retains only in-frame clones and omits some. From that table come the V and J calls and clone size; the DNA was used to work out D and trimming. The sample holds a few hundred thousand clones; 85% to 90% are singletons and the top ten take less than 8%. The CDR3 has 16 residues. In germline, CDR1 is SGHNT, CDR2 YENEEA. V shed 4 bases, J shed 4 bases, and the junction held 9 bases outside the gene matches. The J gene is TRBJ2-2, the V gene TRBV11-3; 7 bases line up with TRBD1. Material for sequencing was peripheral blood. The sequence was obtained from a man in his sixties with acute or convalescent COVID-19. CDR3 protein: CASSWSSGGVTGELFF. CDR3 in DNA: TGTGCCAGCAGCTGGTCATCAGGGGGAGTCACCGGGGAGCTGTTTTTT.